A single sample gave rise to the 25 T cell receptor beta chains below, sequenced in a study of T cell repertoires in cytomegalovirus infection. TCRdb called the reads again in MiXCR, with one record for every CDR3 protein. The table includes about 360,000 distinct CDR3 sequences, 15% to 20% detected once. Sequenced input: PBMCs. The receptors were gathered from a human donor in good health (CMV status not recorded). Some clones in this sample may be carry-over from other donors' samples.

The chain combines TRBV6-1 with TRBJ2-3, with D unresolved. Looked up from germline, CDR1 is MNHNS and CDR2 is SASEGT. V lost 2 bases to trimming and J lost 4 bases, with 10 bases between them. The CDR3 is 14 amino acids. In nucleotides, the CDR3 is TGTGCCAGCAGTGAACGACTGATCTCAGATACGCAGTATTTT. Its protein product is CASSERLISDTQYF.

This clonotype was counted a few times. The chain joins TRBV3-1 to TRBJ1-2; D gene unclear. Trimming cost V 1 base and J 3 bases, with 9 bases left between them. The germline CDR1 and CDR2 sequences are LGHDT and YNNKEL (reference sequence). The CDR3 is 14 amino acids. The CDR3 here is CASSQVGLDYGYTF. The CDR3 region has the DNA TGTGCCAGCAGCCAAGTGGGTCTTGACTATGGCTACACCTTC.

The table lists this clonotype with a few counts. This rearrangement joins TRBV19 to TRBJ2-5; TRBD2 matches at 7 bases. From germline, CDR1 is LNHDA and CDR2 SQIVND (reference sequence). CDR3 length: 13 residues. Losses at the gene ends were 3 bases for V and 2 bases for J; bases not matched to a gene: 0. CDR3 in amino acids: CASSMGLQETQYF. The CDR3 DNA reads TGTGCCAGTAGTATGGGACTACAAGAGACCCAGTACTTC.

This clonotype was counted at least ten times. The genes are TRBV7-2 and TRBJ1-2, with a tentative D call TRBD1 (5 bases). Trimming cost V 2 bases and J 2 bases, with 9 bases left between them. Germline-derived CDR1 and CDR2 are SGHTA and FQGNSA. The CDR3 sequence is 14 residues long. The CDR3 DNA sequence: TGTGCCAGCAGCTTAACGGGGGAGAACTATGGCTACACCTTC. Its translation is CASSLTGENYGYTF.

The CDR3, as DNA: TGCAGTGCTAGAGATTCAAAGGGGCGAAGCACAGATACGCAGTATTTT. Protein sequence: CSARDSKGRSTDTQYF. The chain combines TRBV20-1 with TRBJ2-3; a possible D gene is TRBD1 (5 bases). Germline values: CDR1 DFQATT, CDR2 SNEGSKA (reference sequence). V was shortened by 0 bases and J by 0 bases, with 13 bases between the two germline ends. The CDR3 has 16 amino acids.

The chain is built from TRBV20-1 and TRBJ1-4; D gene ambiguous. From germline, CDR1 is DFQATT and CDR2 SNEGSKA (reference sequence). The CDR3 length is 13 residues. The V end was cut by 6 bases, the J end by 0 bases, with 8 bases between. The CDR3 here is CSARRSTNEKLFF. The DNA of the CDR3 is TGCAGTGCCAGACGGTCAACTAATGAAAAACTGTTTTTT.

This clonotype was observed many times. The rearrangement links TRBV29-1 to TRBJ1-2; maybe TRBD1 (6 bases). The V end lost 5 bases, the J end lost 0 bases, and 16 bases lay between the germline ends. Germline assignment: CDR1 SQVTM and CDR2 ANQGSEA. The CDR3 has 15 residues. For the CDR3, the DNA is TGCAGCGTTACCGGGACACAACTCACTAACTATGGCTACACCTTC. Translation gives CSVTGTQLTNYGYTF.

This clonotype appeared a few times. V usage is TRBV20-1 and J usage is TRBJ1-5; the D is unclear. Between the trimmed V and J ends, which lost 0 bases and 3 bases, there was a span of 15 bases. CDR1 and CDR2 from the germline V gene are DFQATT and SNEGSKA (reference sequence). This CDR3 spans 16 amino acids. The CDR3 sequence: CSARDSSVKDNQPQHF. CDR3 coding DNA: TGCAGTGCTAGAGATTCATCGGTAAAGGACAATCAGCCCCAGCATTTT.

The sample holds a few counts of this clonotype. The chain links TRBV12-5 to TRBJ2-3; no clear D. The CDR3 is made up of 14 amino acids. CDR1 is LGHNT, CDR2 FRNRAP, per germline. Trimming removed 1 base from V and 4 bases from J, with 9 bases in between. The CDR3, as DNA: TGTGCTAGTGGTTTGGGTTGGGTTTCAGATACGCAGTATTTT. Protein product: CASGLGWVSDTQYF.

This clonotype has a count of ten or more. This chain links TRBV7-2 with TRBJ2-1; possible D gene TRBD2, 5 bases. The CDR3 sequence is 14 residues long. The V gene's germline CDR1 is SGHTA and CDR2 FQGNSA. The V and J ends lost 1 base and 9 bases respectively, with 13 bases between them. CDR3 sequence: CASSLERGLSEQFF. The CDR3 bases are TGTGCCAGCAGCTTAGAACGGGGTCTCAGTGAGCAGTTCTTC.

The chain combines TRBV5-1 with TRBJ2-3, with D possibly matching TRBD2 (5 bases). V was pared by 2 bases and J by 0 bases, with 10 bases between. The CDR3 extends over 15 amino acids. CDR1 and CDR2 from the germline V gene are SGHRS and YFSETQ. The CDR3 region has the DNA TGCGCCAGCAGCTTTGTACCGGGGAGCACAGATACGCAGTATTTT. This gives the protein CASSFVPGSTDTQYF.

This clonotype was recorded at least ten times. The genes are TRBV7-6 and TRBJ2-3; D not certain. This CDR3 comprises 11 residues. V was cut by 2 bases and J by 7 bases, with 4 bases left in between. Germline CDR1 SGHVS, CDR2 FNYEAQ. The DNA for the CDR3 is TGTGCCAGCAGCTTATCCTATACGCAGTATTTT. Translation gives CASSLSYTQYF.

This clonotype showed up many times. The chain couples TRBV5-4 to TRBJ2-5; 9 bases line up with TRBD2. Germline V gene data show CDR1 as SGHNT and CDR2 as YYREEE (reference sequence). This CDR3 is 14 amino acids long. V gave up 6 bases and J gave up 8 bases; unmatched junction bases: 11. The CDR3 reads CASTPGGGRGTQYF. The CDR3 DNA follows: TGTGCCAGCACCCCCGGGGGCGGGAGGGGAACCCAGTACTTC.

This clonotype has a count of ten or more. The chain links TRBV19 to TRBJ2-5; 9 bases match TRBD2. Germline CDR1 reads LNHDA; CDR2 reads SQIVND (reference sequence). The J segment lost 4 bases and the V segment lost 3 bases, leaving 15 bases of the junction unmatched. The length of the CDR3 is 18 residues. This chain's CDR3 is CASSIPDPSGNETETQYF. The CDR3 region has the DNA TGTGCCAGTAGTATTCCGGACCCTAGCGGGAATGAAACAGAGACCCAGTACTTC.

This clonotype was counted between two and nine times. The chain uses TRBV7-6 and TRBJ2-1; 7 nucleotides agree with TRBD2. Germline trimming cut 1 base from V and 9 bases from J; bases unmatched to any gene: 15. The CDR3 consists of 17 residues. The germline CDR1 and CDR2 sequences are SGHVS and FNYEAQ. The CDR3 is CASSLVSGFSGRGEQFF. Written as DNA, the CDR3 is TGTGCCAGCAGCTTAGTATCGGGATTTTCAGGGAGGGGTGAGCAGTTCTTC.

This clonotype occurred once. The chain uses TRBV6-2 or TRBV6-3 and TRBJ2-2; D remains unclear. V lost 2 bases and J lost 9, with 7 bases in between. CDR1 is MNHEY and CDR2 is SVGEGT in the germline V gene. There are 12 residues in the CDR3. The CDR3 reads CASSYPDRELFF. The CDR3 DNA is TGTGCCAGCAGTTACCCTGACAGGGAGCTGTTTTTT.

The chain carries TRBV14 and TRBJ2-4; no firm D call. The germline V gene has CDR1 SGHDN and CDR2 FVKESK. The CDR3 consists of 13 residues. The ends were cut back, 2 bases at V and 9 bases at J, with 11 bases in the middle. The CDR3 region has the DNA TGTGCCAGCAGCCAAACGCTAGTTGGCATTCAGTACTTC. Translating it yields CASSQTLVGIQYF.

The gene calls are TRBV29-1 and TRBJ2-1; weak D call: TRBD1 (6 bases). CDR1 is SQVTM and CDR2 is ANQGSEA in the germline V gene. The CDR3 covers 15 residues. Trimming took off 6 bases at V and 4 bases at J, with 19 bases between the two ends. The CDR3 bases are TGCAGCGTCCACCCAACCGGGACATCGTACAATGAGCAGTTCTTC. Translation: CSVHPTGTSYNEQFF.

Note on this clonotype: The CDR3 does not end in the conserved phenylalanine or tryptophan, so this is likely a read error. It is unclear where the CDR3 begins or ends on the DNA, so no DNA is shown, and the CDR3 is as TCRdb lists it. The V and J genes are TRBV28 and TRBJ2-7. Germline V lookup: CDR1 MDHEN, CDR2 SYDVKM. The CDR3 length is 12 residues, termini included. CDR3 sequence reads: CASSSLEDTFDI.

The gene calls are TRBV20-1 and TRBJ1-2, with D uncertain. The CDR3 is made up of 10 amino acids. Germline V gene lookup returns CDR1 DFQATT and CDR2 SNEGSKA (reference sequence). V lost 3 bases and J lost 6, with 5 bases in between. CDR3 in amino acids: CSASEDGYTF. Written as DNA, the CDR3 is TGCAGTGCTAGTGAGGATGGCTACACCTTC.

This clonotype was detected ten times or more. This chain connects TRBV7-9 to TRBJ2-1, with 7 bases aligning to TRBD2. In germline, CDR1 is SEHNR, CDR2 FQNEAQ (reference sequence). This CDR3 has 16 amino acids. V trimming: 5 bases; J trimming: 2 bases; junction bases outside the gene matches: 9. The CDR3 loop reads CASSRRREWTYNEQFF. As DNA, the CDR3 is TGTGCCAGCAGCCGCCGGCGGGAGTGGACCTACAATGAGCAGTTCTTC.

This clonotype was seen repeatedly, ten times or more. V and J are TRBV7-2 and TRBJ1-5; D unclear. V lost 9 bases and J lost 7, with 16 bases in between. This CDR3 comprises 13 residues. Germline loops: CDR1 SGHTA, CDR2 FQGNSA. Here the CDR3 DNA reads TGTGCCAGTTCTTATTCAGTGGGCCAGCCCCAGCATTTT. Protein sequence: CASSYSVGQPQHF.

The chain's CDR3 is CASSQEPAYEQYF. The CDR3 DNA follows: TGCGCCAGCAGCCAAGAGCCAGCCTACGAGCAGTACTTC. The gene calls are TRBV4-1 and TRBJ2-7; D not resolved. Germline CDR1 is MGHRA and CDR2 is YSYEKL. V was pared by 0 bases and J by 2 bases, with 5 bases between. The CDR3 length is 13 residues.

The table lists this clonotype with a few counts. The rearrangement uses TRBV7-9 and TRBJ2-3, with 14 positions matching TRBD2. Germline assignment: CDR1 SEHNR and CDR2 FQNEAQ (reference sequence). V lost 5 bases to trimming and J lost 1 base; unmatched junction nucleotides: 5. The CDR3 extends over 17 amino acids. The CDR3 protein is CASSQGTSGRGTDTQYF. The CDR3 bases are TGTGCCAGCAGCCAAGGGACTAGCGGGAGAGGCACAGATACGCAGTATTTT.

The chain uses TRBV20-1 and TRBJ2-5; D is uncertain. Germline CDR1 and CDR2: DFQATT and SNEGSKA (reference sequence). The CDR3 has 13 residues. Trimming left V 0 bases short and J 4 bases short, with 9 bases between. The CDR3 region has the DNA TGCAGTGCTAGAGATGGAGCCGGAGAGACCCAGTACTTC. Its translation is CSARDGAGETQYF.